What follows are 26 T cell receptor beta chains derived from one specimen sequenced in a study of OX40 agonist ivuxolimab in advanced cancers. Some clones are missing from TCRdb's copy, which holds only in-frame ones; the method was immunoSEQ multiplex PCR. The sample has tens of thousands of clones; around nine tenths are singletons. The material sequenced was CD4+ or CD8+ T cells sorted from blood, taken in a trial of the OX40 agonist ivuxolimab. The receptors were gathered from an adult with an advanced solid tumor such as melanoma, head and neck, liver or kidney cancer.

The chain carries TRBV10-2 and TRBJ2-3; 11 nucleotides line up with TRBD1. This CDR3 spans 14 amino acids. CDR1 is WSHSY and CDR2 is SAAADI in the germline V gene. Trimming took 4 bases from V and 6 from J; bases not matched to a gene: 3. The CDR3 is CASSGTGGVDTQYF. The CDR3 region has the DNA TGCGCCAGCAGTGGGACAGGGGGCGTGGATACGCAGTATTTT.

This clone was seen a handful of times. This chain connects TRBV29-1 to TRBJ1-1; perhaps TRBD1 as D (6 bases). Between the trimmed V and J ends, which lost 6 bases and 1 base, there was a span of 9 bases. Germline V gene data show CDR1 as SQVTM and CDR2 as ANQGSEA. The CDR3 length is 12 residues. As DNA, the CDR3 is TGCAGCGTGGACAGAGAGAACACTGAAGCTTTCTTT. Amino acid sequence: CSVDRENTEAFF.

Here the CDR3 DNA reads TGTGCCAGCAGCCGGGGTTTTGGAAGTACCGGGGAGCTGTTTTTT. Translated: CASSRGFGSTGELFF. This chain links TRBV9 with TRBJ2-2, with D tentatively TRBD2 (5 bases). Germline-derived CDR1 and CDR2 are SGDLS and YYNGEE. V lost 4 bases and J 5 bases, leaving 15 bases between the germline ends. CDR3 length: 15 amino acids.

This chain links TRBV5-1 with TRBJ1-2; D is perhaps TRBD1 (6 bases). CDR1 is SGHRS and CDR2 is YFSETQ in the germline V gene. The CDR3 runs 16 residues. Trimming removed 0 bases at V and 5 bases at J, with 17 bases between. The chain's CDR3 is CASSLVPTGGGYGYTF. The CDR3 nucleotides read TGCGCCAGCAGCTTGGTCCCGACAGGTGGCGGTTATGGCTACACCTTC.

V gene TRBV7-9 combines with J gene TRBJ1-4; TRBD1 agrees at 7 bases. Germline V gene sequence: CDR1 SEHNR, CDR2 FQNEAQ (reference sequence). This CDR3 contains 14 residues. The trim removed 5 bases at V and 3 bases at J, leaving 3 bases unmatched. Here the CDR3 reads CASSMGQPNEKLFF. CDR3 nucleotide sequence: TGTGCCAGCAGCATGGGACAGCCTAATGAAAAACTGTTTTTT.

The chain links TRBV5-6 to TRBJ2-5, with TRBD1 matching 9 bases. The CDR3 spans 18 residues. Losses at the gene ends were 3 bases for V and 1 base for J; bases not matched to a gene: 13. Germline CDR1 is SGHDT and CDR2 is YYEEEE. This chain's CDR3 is CASSSQITGGKIQETQYF. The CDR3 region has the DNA TGTGCCAGCAGCTCCCAGATAACAGGGGGCAAAATCCAAGAGACCCAGTACTTC.

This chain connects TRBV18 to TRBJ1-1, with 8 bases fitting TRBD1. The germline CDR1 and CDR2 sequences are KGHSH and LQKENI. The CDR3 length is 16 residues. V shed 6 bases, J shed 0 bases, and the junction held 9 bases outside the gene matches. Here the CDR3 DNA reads TGTGCCAGCTCCCAAATAGGACAGGGAATGAACACTGAAGCTTTCTTT. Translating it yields CASSQIGQGMNTEAFF. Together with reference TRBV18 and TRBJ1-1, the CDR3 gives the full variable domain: NAGVMQNPRHLVRRRGQEARLRCSPMKGHSHVYWYRQLPEEGLKFMVYLQKENIIDESGMPKERFSAEFPKEGPSILRIQQVVRGDSAAYFCASSQIGQGMNTEAFFGQGTRLTVV.

CDR3 nucleotides: TGTGCCAGCAGTTCTCAACAGGGGGGAGAGACCCAGTACTTC. Residues: CASSSQQGGETQYF. The chain is built from TRBV7-9 and TRBJ2-5; 8 nucleotides line up with TRBD1. CDR3 length: 14 amino acids. Germline CDR1 reads SEHNR; CDR2 reads FQNEAQ (reference sequence). With 6 bases clipped from V and 4 bases from J, the junction kept 7 bases outside the gene matches.

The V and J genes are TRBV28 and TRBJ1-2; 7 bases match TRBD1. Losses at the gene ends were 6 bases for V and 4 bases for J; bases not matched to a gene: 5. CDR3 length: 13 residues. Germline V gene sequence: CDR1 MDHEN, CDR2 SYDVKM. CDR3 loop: CASRTGTAYGYTF. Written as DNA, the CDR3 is TGTGCCAGCAGAACCGGGACAGCCTATGGCTACACCTTC.

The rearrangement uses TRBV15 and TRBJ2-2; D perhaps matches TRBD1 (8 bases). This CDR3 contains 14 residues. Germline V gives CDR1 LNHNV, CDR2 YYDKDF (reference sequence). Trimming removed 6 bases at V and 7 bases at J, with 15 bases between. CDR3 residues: CATRPTGEGGELFF. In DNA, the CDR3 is TGTGCCACCAGACCGACAGGGGAGGGCGGGGAGCTGTTTTTT.

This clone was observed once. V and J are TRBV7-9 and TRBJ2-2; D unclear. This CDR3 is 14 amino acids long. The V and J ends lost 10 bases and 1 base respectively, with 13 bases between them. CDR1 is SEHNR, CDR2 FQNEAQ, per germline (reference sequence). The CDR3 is CATPPGLNTGELFF. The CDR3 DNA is TGTGCCACCCCGCCGGGCTTGAACACCGGGGAGCTGTTTTTT.

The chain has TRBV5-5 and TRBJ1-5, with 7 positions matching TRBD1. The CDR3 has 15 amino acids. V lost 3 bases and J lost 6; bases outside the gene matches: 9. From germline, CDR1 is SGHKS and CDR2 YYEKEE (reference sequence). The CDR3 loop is CASSSAGGGGQPQHF. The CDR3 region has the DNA TGTGCCAGCAGCTCCGCAGGGGGAGGTGGTCAGCCCCAGCATTTT. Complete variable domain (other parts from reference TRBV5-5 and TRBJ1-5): DAGVTQSPTHLIKTRGQQVTLRCSPISGHKSVSWYQQVLGQGPQFIFQYYEKEERGRGNFPDRFSARQFPNYSSELNVNALLLGDSALYLCASSSAGGGGQPQHFGDGTRLSIL.

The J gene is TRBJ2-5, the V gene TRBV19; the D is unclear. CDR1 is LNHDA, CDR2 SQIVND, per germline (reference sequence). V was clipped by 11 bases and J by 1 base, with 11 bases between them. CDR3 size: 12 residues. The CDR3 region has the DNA TGTGCCGGCAGAGTACGCCAAGAGACCCAGTACTTC. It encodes CAGRVRQETQYF. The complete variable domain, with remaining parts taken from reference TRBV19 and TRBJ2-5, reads DGGITQSPKYLFRKEGQNVTLSCEQNLNHDAMYWYRQDPGQGLRLIYYSQIVNDFQKGDIAEGYSVSREKKESFPLTVTSAQKNPTAFYLCAGRVRQETQYFGPGTRLLVL.

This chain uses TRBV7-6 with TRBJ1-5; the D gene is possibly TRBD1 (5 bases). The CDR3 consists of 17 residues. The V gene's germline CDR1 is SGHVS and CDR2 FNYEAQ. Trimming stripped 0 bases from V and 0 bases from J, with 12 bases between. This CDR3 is CASSLAPGTPSNQPQHF. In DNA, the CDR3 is TGTGCCAGCAGCTTAGCACCCGGGACCCCTAGCAATCAGCCCCAGCATTTT.

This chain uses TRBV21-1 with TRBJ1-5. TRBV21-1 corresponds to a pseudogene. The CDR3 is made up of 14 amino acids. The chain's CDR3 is CASSAPRGNQPQHF. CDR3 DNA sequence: TGTGCCAGCAGCGCCCCGAGGGGCAATCAGCCCCAGCATTTT.

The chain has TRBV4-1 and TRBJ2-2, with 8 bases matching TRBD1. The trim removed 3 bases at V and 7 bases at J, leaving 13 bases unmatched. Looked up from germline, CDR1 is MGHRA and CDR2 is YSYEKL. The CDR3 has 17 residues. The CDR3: CASSQTPGRGHGGELFF. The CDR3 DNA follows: TGCGCCAGCAGCCAGACCCCTGGCAGGGGGCATGGCGGGGAGCTGTTTTTT.

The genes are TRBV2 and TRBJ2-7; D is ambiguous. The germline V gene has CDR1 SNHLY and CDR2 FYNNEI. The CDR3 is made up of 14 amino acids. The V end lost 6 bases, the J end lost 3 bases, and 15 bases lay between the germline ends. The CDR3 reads CASRPYGVSYEQYF. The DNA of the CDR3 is TGTGCCAGCAGGCCGTATGGGGTCAGCTACGAGCAGTACTTC.

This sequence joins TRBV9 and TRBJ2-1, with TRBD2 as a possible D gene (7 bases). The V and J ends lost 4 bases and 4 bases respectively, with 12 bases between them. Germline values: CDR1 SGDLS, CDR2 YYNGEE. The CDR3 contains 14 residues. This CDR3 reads CASSLGGLYNEQFF. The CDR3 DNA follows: TGTGCCAGCAGCCTGGGGGGGCTATACAATGAGCAGTTCTTC.

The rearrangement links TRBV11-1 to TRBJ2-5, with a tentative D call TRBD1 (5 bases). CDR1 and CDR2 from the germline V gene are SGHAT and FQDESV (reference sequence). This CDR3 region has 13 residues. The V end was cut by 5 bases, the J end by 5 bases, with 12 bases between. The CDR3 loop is CASSPRVKETQYF. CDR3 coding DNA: TGTGCCAGCAGCCCCAGGGTAAAGGAGACCCAGTACTTC.

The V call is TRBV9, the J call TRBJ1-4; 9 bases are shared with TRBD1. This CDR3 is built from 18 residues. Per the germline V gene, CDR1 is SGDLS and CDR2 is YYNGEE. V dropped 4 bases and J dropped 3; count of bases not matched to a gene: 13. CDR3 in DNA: TGTGCCAGCAGCCCGCAACCGGGACAGGGTATGTCTAATGAAAAACTGTTTTTT. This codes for CASSPQPGQGMSNEKLFF.

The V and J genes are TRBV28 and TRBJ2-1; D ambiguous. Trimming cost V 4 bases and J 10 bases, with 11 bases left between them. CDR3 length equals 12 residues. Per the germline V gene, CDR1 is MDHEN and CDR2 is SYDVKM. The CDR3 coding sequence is TGTGCCAGCAGTTCCCGGTTTTCAGAGCAGTTCTTC. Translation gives CASSSRFSEQFF.

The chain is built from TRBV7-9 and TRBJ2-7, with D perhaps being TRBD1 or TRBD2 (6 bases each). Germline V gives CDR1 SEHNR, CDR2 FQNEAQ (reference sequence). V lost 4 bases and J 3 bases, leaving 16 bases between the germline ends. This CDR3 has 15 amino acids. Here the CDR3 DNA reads TGTGCCAGCAGCTCTATGAGGGGGGATGGCTACGAGCAGTACTTC. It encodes CASSSMRGDGYEQYF.

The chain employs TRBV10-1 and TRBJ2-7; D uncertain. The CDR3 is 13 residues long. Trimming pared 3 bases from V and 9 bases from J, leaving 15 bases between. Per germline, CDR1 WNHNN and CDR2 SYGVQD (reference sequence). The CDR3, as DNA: TGCGCCAGCAGTGATCCCCGCGATAGGAGGCAGTACTTC. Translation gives CASSDPRDRRQYF.

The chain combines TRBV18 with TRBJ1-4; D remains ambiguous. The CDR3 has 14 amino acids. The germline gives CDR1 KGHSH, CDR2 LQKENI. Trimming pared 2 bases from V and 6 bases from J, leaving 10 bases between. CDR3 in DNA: TGTGCCAGCTCACCAGGGATCCTTGATGAAAAACTGTTTTTT. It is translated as CASSPGILDEKLFF.

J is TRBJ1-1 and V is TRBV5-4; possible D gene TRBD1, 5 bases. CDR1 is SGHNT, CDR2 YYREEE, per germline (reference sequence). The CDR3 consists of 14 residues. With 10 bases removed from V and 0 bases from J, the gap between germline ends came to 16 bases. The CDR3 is CASRGTELNTEAFF. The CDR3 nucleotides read TGTGCCTCGCGCGGGACGGAACTGAACACTGAAGCTTTCTTT.

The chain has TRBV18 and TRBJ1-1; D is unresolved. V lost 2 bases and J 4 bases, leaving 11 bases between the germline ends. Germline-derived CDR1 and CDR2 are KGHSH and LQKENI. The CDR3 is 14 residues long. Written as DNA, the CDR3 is TGTGCCAGCTCACCAATGGTGGACGGCACTGAAGCTTTCTTT. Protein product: CASSPMVDGTEAFF.